This T cell receptor (beta chain) was identified during a study of cytomegalovirus exposure and HLA in healthy donors. Study-level results: The investigators catalogued 164 TCR beta chains as cytomegalovirus-associated.

The V gene's germline CDR1 is SGHAT and CDR2 FQDESV (reference sequence). Trimming pared 5 bases from V and 11 bases from J, leaving 23 bases between. The CDR3 loop spans 15 amino acids. To note about this clone: Its antigen is unidentified.

The PCR used 60 Vbeta and 13 Jbeta primers. Repertoires were generated with immunoSEQ multiplex PCR, while TCRdb's copy carries only in-frame clones and drops some. In all, the sample yields fewer than 200,000 clones. The V gene is TRBV11-1, the J gene TRBJ2-3; a possible D gene is TRBD1 (6 bases). This clonotype was obtained from a woman between 55 and 75 years old in good health and CMV-seronegative. Material: PBMCs. CDR3 amino acids: CASSAGQYSRVGQYF. In DNA form, the CDR3 reads TGTGCCAGCAGCGCTGGACAGTATTCGCGTGTTGGGCAGTATTTT.